This T cell receptor beta chain was identified in a study of blood T cell repertoires in COVID-19. Some clones are missing from TCRdb's copy, which holds only in-frame ones; the method was immunoSEQ multiplex PCR. The sample yields under 400,000 clones, around 87% seen once. The count of this clone is one. Germline and junction disagree at one end, which may indicate a read error. The CDR3 runs 13 residues. Germline values: CDR1 LNHNV, CDR2 YYDKDF (reference sequence). Sequencing input: peripheral blood. The receptor's source is a woman in her 30s with COVID-19, enrolled during active disease. V gene TRBV15 combines with J gene TRBJ1-2; maybe TRBD1 (5 bases). Written as DNA, the CDR3 is TGTGCCACCAGCAGATCGGGGGACCCACACTCCGCCTTC. It codes for CATSRSGDPHSAF.